Following are 30 T cell receptor beta chains from one sample sequenced in a study of T cells in Graves' hyperthyroidism and ophthalmopathy. What was amplified from RNA transcripts were TCR beta CDR3 regions. The TCR CDR3 first-round RT-PCR relied on the HTBI primer set. TCRdb re-derived calls from the multiplex PCR reads in MiXCR, one entry per CDR3 protein. The sample has roughly 180,000 distinct CDR3 sequences; about 9.4% are singletons. Sequenced material: blood. The source is a woman aged 18-35 years with Graves' hyperthyroidism that later progressed to Graves' ophthalmopathy.

This clonotype was found many times. The chain is built from TRBV3-1 and TRBJ2-7; TRBD1 matches at 9 bases. There are 14 residues in the CDR3. CDR1 is LGHDT, CDR2 YNNKEL, per germline (reference sequence). Trimming at V came to 5 bases and at J to 6 bases, leaving 8 bases not matched to a gene. The CDR3 coding sequence is TGTGCCAGCAGCAGCCGGGACAGGGTGTCCGAGCAGTACTTC. It encodes CASSSRDRVSEQYF.

The sample holds many counts of this clonotype. This chain connects TRBV20-1 to TRBJ1-1, with TRBD1 as a possible D gene (6 bases). There are 16 residues in the CDR3. Germline V lookup: CDR1 DFQATT, CDR2 SNEGSKA (reference sequence). The germline V and J ends were trimmed by 0 bases and 3 bases, with 17 bases remaining between them. The CDR3 region has the DNA TGCAGTGCTAGAGATGATGACAGGCTTGGGGACACTGAAGCTTTCTTT. Amino acids: CSARDDDRLGDTEAFF.

This clonotype showed up just a few times. The chain couples TRBV7-9 to TRBJ1-4, with D unclear. V lost 5 bases to trimming and J lost 3 bases, with 10 bases between them. The germline V gene encodes CDR1 SEHNR and CDR2 FQNEAQ (reference sequence). The CDR3 runs to 14 residues. The chain's CDR3 is CASSRGQANEKLFF. CDR3 bases: TGTGCCAGCAGCCGGGGTCAGGCTAATGAAAAACTGTTTTTT. The variable domain in full, completed from reference TRBV7-9 and TRBJ1-4, reads DTGVSQNPRHKITKRGQNVTFRCDPISEHNRLYWYRQTLGQGPEFLTYFQNEAQLEKSRLLSDRFSAERPKGSFSTLEIQRTEQGDSAMYLCASSRGQANEKLFFGSGTQLSVL.

This clonotype has just a few counts. The junction and the germline gene differ at one end; a read error may be behind it. CDR3 DNA sequence: TGTGCCAGCAGCAAAGAAGGCGGGGGTGGAGCCAAAAACATTCAGTACTTC. Translated, it gives CASSKEGGGGAKNIQYF. The rearrangement joins TRBV3-1 to TRBJ2-4; TRBD2 matches 7 bases. The CDR3 runs 17 residues. In germline, CDR1 is LGHDT, CDR2 YNNKEL (reference sequence).

The chain uses TRBV4-1 and TRBJ1-2; tentative D call: TRBD1 (6 bases). Deletions cut 4 bases from V and 2 bases from J, with 14 bases between. The CDR3 totals 15 residues. Germline values: CDR1 MGHRA, CDR2 YSYEKL. This chain's CDR3 is CASSLSGQLNYGYTF. The CDR3 bases are TGCGCCAGCAGCCTGAGCGGACAGCTCAACTATGGCTACACCTTC.

This clonotype was found a few times. A much larger clonotype is one base distant, so this may be a read error. The chain uses TRBV10-3 and TRBJ1-6, with D tentatively TRBD1 (5 bases). Germline V gene lookup returns CDR1 ENHRY and CDR2 SYGVKD. Trimming removed 2 bases from V and 7 bases from J, with 15 bases in between. The CDR3 contains 16 residues. The CDR3 DNA reads TGTGCCATCAGTGAGGTAGTAGGGGATTGGAATTCACCCCTCCACTTT. It is translated as CAISEVVGDWNSPLHF.

This clonotype was seen ten or more times. The chain links TRBV5-5 to TRBJ2-5; TRBD2 agrees at 12 bases. The junction had 2 bases not matched to a gene; V was cut back by 0 bases and J by 2 bases. The CDR3 is 16 residues long. CDR1 is SGHKS and CDR2 is YYEKEE in the germline V gene (reference sequence). The CDR3 spells CASSLALAGGQETQYF. For the CDR3, the DNA is TGTGCCAGCAGCTTGGCGCTAGCGGGGGGGCAAGAGACCCAGTACTTC.

The gene calls are TRBV20-1 and TRBJ2-1, with TRBD2 matching over 8 bases. Germline V gene sequence: CDR1 DFQATT, CDR2 SNEGSKA (reference sequence). Trimming at V came to 6 bases and at J to 4 bases, leaving 11 bases not matched to a gene. The CDR3 has 15 residues. CDR3 bases: TGCAGTGCAACCCGCCTAGCGGGCCTGTACAATGAGCAGTTCTTC. This codes for CSATRLAGLYNEQFF.

This clonotype has at least ten counts. The chain joins TRBV20-1 to TRBJ2-7; no definite D call. The germline CDR1 and CDR2 sequences are DFQATT and SNEGSKA (reference sequence). CDR3 length equals 12 residues. V lost 3 bases and J lost 5, with 11 bases in between. CDR3 loop: CSASYQAHEQYF. The CDR3, as DNA: TGCAGTGCTAGTTATCAGGCCCACGAGCAGTACTTC.

This clonotype was observed many times. The genes are TRBV20-1 and TRBJ2-1; 8 bases map to TRBD2. With V trimmed by 6 bases and J by 9 bases, 16 bases remained unmatched. CDR3 length equals 15 residues. Germline lookup yields CDR1 DFQATT and CDR2 SNEGSKA (reference sequence). CDR3 region: CSASGIQRESGEQFF. The CDR3 region has the DNA TGCAGTGCCTCGGGCATCCAGCGGGAGTCTGGTGAGCAGTTCTTC.

Of note for this clonotype: This sequence may be a read error, since a much larger clone differs from it by one base. This chain uses TRBV6-1 with TRBJ1-2, with D uncertain. CDR3 length equals 12 residues. The germline V gene encodes CDR1 MNHNS and CDR2 SASEGT. The CDR3 DNA reads as TGTGCCAGCAGCGGACGGAACTATGGCTTCACCTTC. Protein product: CASSGRNYGFTF.

The chain joins TRBV4-1 to TRBJ1-4, with 8 bases aligning to TRBD1. The CDR3 covers 16 residues. Germline V gene data show CDR1 as MGHRA and CDR2 as YSYEKL. The V and J ends lost 2 bases and 0 bases, in that order; junction bases with no gene match: 2. The CDR3 sequence is CASSQQGAATNEKLFF. The CDR3 DNA follows: TGCGCCAGCAGCCAACAGGGGGCGGCAACTAATGAAAAACTGTTTTTT.

This clonotype showed up many times. The rearrangement links TRBV7-3 to TRBJ2-6; a possible D gene is TRBD2 (5 bases). Trimming stripped 5 bases from V and 1 base from J, with 9 bases between. This CDR3 spans 15 amino acids. Germline V gene lookup returns CDR1 SGHTA and CDR2 FQGTGA. The CDR3: CASSRSGSGANVLTF. The CDR3, as DNA: TGTGCCAGCAGCCGTTCGGGGTCTGGGGCCAACGTCCTGACTTTC.

This clonotype appeared many times. The CDR3 here is CASSASGTVNEKLFF. The CDR3 DNA is TGTGCCAGCAGCGCATCGGGAACTGTTAATGAAAAACTGTTTTTT. This chain links TRBV11-2 with TRBJ1-4, with D unresolved. V was clipped by 5 bases and J by 4 bases, with 14 bases between them. Germline V gene sequence: CDR1 SGHAT, CDR2 FQNNGV. The CDR3 sequence is 15 residues long.

This clonotype came up many times. This chain joins TRBV10-3 and TRBJ1-5; D is ambiguous. V lost 1 base and J 2 bases, leaving 12 bases between the germline ends. CDR1 is ENHRY, CDR2 SYGVKD, per germline. The CDR3 totals 16 residues. CDR3 sequence reads: CAISEFRRVGNQPQHF. CDR3 nucleotide sequence: TGTGCCATCAGTGAGTTTAGGAGGGTAGGCAATCAGCCCCAGCATTTT.

This clonotype was observed a few times. At one end the junction does not follow the germline gene, possibly because of a read error. The genes are TRBV20-1 and TRBJ1-1; TRBD1 matches 11 bases. This CDR3 region has 15 residues. CDR1 and CDR2 (germline): DFQATT, SNEGSKA (reference sequence). As DNA, the CDR3 is TGCAGTGCTAAATCATCGGACAGGGGGCATACTGGAGCTTTCTTT. This encodes CSAKSSDRGHTGAFF.

This clonotype was seen repeatedly, ten times or more. This chain links TRBV3-1 with TRBJ1-3, with D unclear. Deletions cut 1 base from V and 1 base from J, with 2 bases between. CDR3 length: 13 amino acids. Germline V gene lookup returns CDR1 LGHDT and CDR2 YNNKEL (reference sequence). The CDR3 nucleotides read TGTGCCAGCAGCCAAGGGTCTGGAAACACCATATATTTT. As protein: CASSQGSGNTIYF.

This clonotype has at least ten counts. The chain recombines TRBV5-1 with TRBJ1-1; TRBD1 agrees at 9 bases. The germline V gene encodes CDR1 SGHRS and CDR2 YFSETQ. The CDR3 is 14 residues long. The J segment lost 4 bases and the V segment lost 7 bases, leaving 8 bases of the junction unmatched. The CDR3 spells CASRPGQGLTEAFF. The CDR3 coding sequence is TGCGCCAGCCGTCCCGGACAGGGGCTCACTGAAGCTTTCTTT.

This clonotype showed up just a few times. This may be a read error: a much more frequent sequence differs by one nucleotide. The rearrangement joins TRBV7-9 to TRBJ2-3; 9 positions match TRBD2. Trimming removed 3 bases from V and 6 bases from J; junction bases left unmatched: 19. The CDR3 covers 19 residues. Per germline, CDR1 SEHNR and CDR2 FQNEAQ (reference sequence). DNA for the CDR3: TGTGCCAGCAGCTTTAGGGGGTTACGGGGACTAGCCCAGGCGGATACGCAGTATTTT. It is translated as CASSFRGLRGLAQADTQYF.

This clonotype was counted ten times or more. For the CDR3, the DNA is TGTGCCAGCAGTTTTACCTACCGGTCCGGAGAGACCCAGTACTTC. Protein product: CASSFTYRSGETQYF. V usage is TRBV27 and J usage is TRBJ2-5; D is undetermined. Looked up from germline, CDR1 is MNHEY and CDR2 is SMNVEV (reference sequence). Trimming pared 3 bases from V and 4 bases from J, leaving 15 bases between. The CDR3 runs 15 residues.

This clonotype was counted ten times or more. This chain uses TRBV10-2 with TRBJ2-1; TRBD2 matches at 10 bases. Germline V CDR1 and CDR2: WSHSY, SAAADI. This CDR3 has 15 residues. V was clipped by 3 bases and J by 8 bases; unmatched bases: 7. In nucleotides, the CDR3 is TGCGCCAGCAGTGAAGGGCTAGCGGGAGCATATGAGCAGTTCTTC. It translates to CASSEGLAGAYEQFF.

This clonotype occurred many times. This chain uses TRBV12-3 or TRBV12-4 with TRBJ1-1; D is perhaps TRBD1 (5 bases). The ends were cut back, 5 bases at V and 4 bases at J, with 23 bases in the middle. The CDR3 is 17 amino acids. The CDR3 is CASSPRIKRSGGTEAFF. In DNA, the CDR3 is TGTGCCAGCAGTCCTCGTATAAAAAGGTCTGGGGGCACTGAAGCTTTCTTT.

Regarding this clonotype: Germline and junction disagree at one end, which may indicate a read error. CDR3 sequence (DNA): TGTGCCAGCAGTGAGGGACATCCCCAGGAGACCCAGCACTTC. Residues: CASSEGHPQETQHF. The chain uses TRBV9 and TRBJ2-5; D might be TRBD1 (6 bases). From germline, CDR1 is SGDLS and CDR2 YYNGEE. The CDR3 is made up of 14 amino acids.

This clonotype has at least ten counts. The genes are TRBV12-3 or TRBV12-4 and TRBJ2-5, with TRBD2 identical over 7 bases. The CDR3 length is 19 residues. With 3 bases clipped from V and 2 bases from J, the junction kept 18 bases outside the gene matches. The CDR3 sequence is CASSFLFLGGEIGQETQYF. Written as DNA, the CDR3 is TGTGCCAGCAGTTTCCTCTTCTTGGGGGGGGAGATAGGGCAAGAGACCCAGTACTTC.

The rearrangement joins TRBV4-1 to TRBJ1-4, with D possibly TRBD1 on 5 matching bases. The CDR3 loop spans 15 amino acids. V was pared by 4 bases and J by 0 bases, with 9 bases between. CDR1 is MGHRA and CDR2 is YSYEKL in the germline V gene. The DNA for the CDR3 is TGCGCCAGCAGCCCGCTAGGGGCAACTAATGAAAAACTGTTTTTT. Encoded protein: CASSPLGATNEKLFF.

In this sample, this clonotype turned up many times. This chain connects TRBV6-1 to TRBJ1-1; D perhaps matches TRBD1 (5 bases). Trimming took off 7 bases at V and 5 bases at J, with 14 bases between the two ends. Germline V gene sequence: CDR1 MNHNS, CDR2 SASEGT. The CDR3 is made up of 13 amino acids. The CDR3 region is CASMRGSLTEAFF. In DNA, the CDR3 is TGTGCCAGCATGCGGGGCTCCCTTACTGAAGCTTTCTTT.

Comments on this clonotype: A much larger clone lies one base from this, so it may be a read error. The chain carries TRBV27 and TRBJ2-1, with TRBD1 matching over 12 bases. CDR3 length: 16 amino acids. From germline, CDR1 is MNHEY and CDR2 SMNVEV (reference sequence). Trimming removed 5 bases from V and 5 bases from J; junction bases left unmatched: 7. CDR3 sequence: CASSPLGTGGHNEQFF. The CDR3 nucleotides read TGTGCCAGCAGTCCCCTCGGGACAGGGGGCCACAATGAGCAGTTCTTC.

A remark on this clonotype: A much larger clone sits a single nucleotide away, making a read error possible. This likely comes from a read error, as the CDR3 has no conserved phenylalanine or tryptophan at its end. The rearrangement links TRBV5-8 to TRBJ1-2; no reliable D call. The CDR3 extends over 15 amino acids. Between the trimmed V and J ends, which lost 2 bases and 0 bases, there was a span of 11 bases. The germline V gene has CDR1 SGHTS and CDR2 YDEGEE. The CDR3 coding sequence is TGTGCCAGCAGCTTCTCGGGCGGAACTAACTATGGCTACACCATC. Translating gives CASSFSGGTNYGYTI.

This clonotype occurred many times. The CDR3 DNA is TGTGCCAGCAGGACAGGGGTGGGAGGAAAACTGTTTTTT. Translating gives CASRTGVGGKLFF. The V and J genes are TRBV2 and TRBJ1-4; TRBD1 matches 8 bases. The V gene end was trimmed by 6 bases and the J gene end by 10 bases; junction bases not matched to a gene: 7. Germline V gives CDR1 SNHLY, CDR2 FYNNEI. This CDR3 has 13 amino acids.

The table lists this clonotype with a few counts. In DNA form, the CDR3 reads TGTGCCAGCAGCCAAGGGGGGAGGAGCACCGGGGAGCTGTTTTTT. This encodes CASSQGGRSTGELFF. The chain joins TRBV4-2 to TRBJ2-2; possible D gene TRBD2, 6 bases. This CDR3 has 15 residues. Germline values: CDR1 LGHNA, CDR2 YNFKEQ. Trimming took off 1 base at V and 4 bases at J, with 10 bases between the two ends.